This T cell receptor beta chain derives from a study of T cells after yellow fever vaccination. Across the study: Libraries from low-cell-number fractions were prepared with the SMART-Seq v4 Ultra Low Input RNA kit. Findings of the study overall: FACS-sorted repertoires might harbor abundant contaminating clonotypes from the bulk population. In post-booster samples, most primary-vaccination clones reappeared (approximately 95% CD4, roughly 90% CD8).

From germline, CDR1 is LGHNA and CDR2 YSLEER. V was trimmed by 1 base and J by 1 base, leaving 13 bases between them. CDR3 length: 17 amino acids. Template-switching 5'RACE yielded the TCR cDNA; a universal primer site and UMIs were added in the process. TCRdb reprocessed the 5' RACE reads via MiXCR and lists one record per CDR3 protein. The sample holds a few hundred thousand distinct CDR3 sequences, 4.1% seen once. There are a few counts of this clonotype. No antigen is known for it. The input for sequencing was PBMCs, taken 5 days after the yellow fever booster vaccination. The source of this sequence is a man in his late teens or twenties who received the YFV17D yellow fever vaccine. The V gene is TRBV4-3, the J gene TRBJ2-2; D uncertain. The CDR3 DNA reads TGCGCCAGCAGCCAAGCGTTGCAGCCGCGGAACACCGGGGAGCTGTTTTTT. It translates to CASSQALQPRNTGELFF.